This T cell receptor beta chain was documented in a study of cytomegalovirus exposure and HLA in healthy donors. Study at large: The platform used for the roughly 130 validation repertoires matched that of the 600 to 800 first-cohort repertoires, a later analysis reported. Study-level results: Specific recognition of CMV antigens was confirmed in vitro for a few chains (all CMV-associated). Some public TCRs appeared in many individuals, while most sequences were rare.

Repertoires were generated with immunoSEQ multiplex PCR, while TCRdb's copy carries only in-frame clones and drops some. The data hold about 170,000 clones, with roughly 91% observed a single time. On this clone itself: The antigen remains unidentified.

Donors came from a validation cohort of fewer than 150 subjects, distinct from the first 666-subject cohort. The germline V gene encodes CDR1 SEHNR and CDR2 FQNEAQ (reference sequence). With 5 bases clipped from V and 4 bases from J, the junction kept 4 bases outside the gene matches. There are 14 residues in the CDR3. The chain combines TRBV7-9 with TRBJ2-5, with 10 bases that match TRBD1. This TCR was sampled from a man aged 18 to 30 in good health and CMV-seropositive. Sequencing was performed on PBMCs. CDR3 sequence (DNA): TGTGCCAGCAGCCCCTGGACAGGGGGAGAGACCCAGTACTTC. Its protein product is CASSPWTGGETQYF.